The 26 T cell receptor beta chains listed next were all sequenced from one sample in a study of graft-versus-host responses after intestinal transplantation. These receptors are not linked to any known antigen. Sequencing used immunoSEQ multiplex PCR; TCRdb keeps in-frame clones, though not all of them. This table holds 40,000 to 60,000 clones, 70% to 85% found once. Sequencing was performed on unstimulated CD4+ T cells sorted from spleen or lymph node cells, taken before transplant. Receptors were obtained from a human donor who was the organ donor for an intestinal transplant.

V is TRBV5-4 and J is TRBJ2-7, with TRBD2 matching over 11 bases. After removal of 4 bases from V and 5 bases from J, the junction contained 5 bases not matched to a gene. Germline lookup yields CDR1 SGHNT and CDR2 YYREEE (reference sequence). This CDR3 contains 14 residues. CDR3 bases: TGTGCCAGCAGCGTACTAGCGGGAGCTCACGAGCAGTACTTC. Translated, it gives CASSVLAGAHEQYF.

The chain joins TRBV10-1 to TRBJ2-7, with D possibly TRBD1 on 6 matching bases. CDR1 and CDR2 (germline): WNHNN, SYGVQD (reference sequence). V dropped 9 bases and J dropped 3 bases, with 12 bases sitting between them. This CDR3 has 12 amino acids. The CDR3 loop is CARQGTLYEQYF. The CDR3 coding sequence is TGCGCCAGGCAGGGGACCCTCTACGAGCAGTACTTC.

This clone was observed a handful of times. The V gene is TRBV30, the J gene TRBJ2-2; 8 positions match TRBD2. J was trimmed by 6 bases and V by 4 bases; bases with no gene match: 4. Per the germline V gene, CDR1 is GTSNPN and CDR2 is SVGIG (reference sequence). The CDR3 contains 13 residues. DNA of the CDR3: TGTGCCTGGAACGGGAGGGCCCCCGGGGAGCTGTTTTTT. Amino acid sequence: CAWNGRAPGELFF. Filled out from reference TRBV30 and TRBJ2-2, the complete variable domain reads SQTIHQWPATLVQPVGSPLSLECTVEGTSNPNLYWYRQAAGRGLQLLFYSVGIGQISSEVPQNLSASRPQDRQFILSSKKLLLSDSGFYLCAWNGRAPGELFFGEGSRLTVL.

This chain uses TRBV5-6 with TRBJ2-2, with TRBD1 as a possible D gene (5 bases). The germline V gene encodes CDR1 SGHDT and CDR2 YYEEEE. V was cut by 4 bases and J by 2 bases, with 9 bases left in between. This CDR3 spans 14 amino acids. The CDR3 region has the DNA TGTGCCAGCAGCCAACAGGTCAACACCGGGGAGCTGTTTTTT. This sequence encodes CASSQQVNTGELFF.

The V and J genes are TRBV25-1 and TRBJ2-7; D gene ambiguous. Per the germline V gene, CDR1 is MGHDK and CDR2 is SYGVNS. CDR3 length: 11 amino acids. The germline V and J ends were trimmed by 1 base and 7 bases, with 5 bases remaining between them. The CDR3 bases are TGTGCCAGCAGTGAATTCAGAGAGCAGTACTTC. Encoded protein: CASSEFREQYF.

The chain is built from TRBV4-3 and TRBJ1-2; D is perhaps TRBD1 (6 bases). Per germline, CDR1 LGHNA and CDR2 YSLEER. CDR3 length: 13 amino acids. Between the trimmed V and J ends, which lost 0 bases and 8 bases, there was a span of 10 bases. The CDR3: CASSQEGAVGYTF. CDR3 nucleotides: TGCGCCAGCAGCCAAGAGGGGGCGGTAGGCTACACCTTC.

The chain carries TRBV25-1 and TRBJ2-5; 10 bases align to TRBD2. After removal of 5 bases from V and 4 bases from J, the junction contained 1 base not matched to a gene. Germline V gene sequence: CDR1 MGHDK, CDR2 SYGVNS. The CDR3 spans 13 residues. For the CDR3, the DNA is TGTGCCAGCAGTAGCGGGGGGGGAGAGACCCAGTACTTC. Amino acid sequence: CASSSGGGETQYF.

V usage is TRBV5-1 and J usage is TRBJ2-5, with a possible D match to TRBD2 (5 bases). Germline lookup yields CDR1 SGHRS and CDR2 YFSETQ. This CDR3 has 12 amino acids. The V end was cut by 4 bases, the J end by 1 base, with 5 bases between. CDR3 residues: CASSTSQETQYF. The CDR3 DNA sequence: TGCGCCAGCAGCACTAGCCAAGAGACCCAGTACTTC.

The rearrangement links TRBV7-2 to TRBJ1-3; no definite D call. Germline V lookup: CDR1 SGHTA, CDR2 FQGNSA. V was pared by 1 base and J by 0 bases, with 13 bases between. The CDR3 sequence is 17 residues long. The CDR3 bases are TGTGCCAGCAGCTTAGGACTTGTACGAAACTCTGGAAACACCATATATTTT. Protein: CASSLGLVRNSGNTIYF.

This chain links TRBV14 with TRBJ2-3; TRBD2 aligns across 12 bases. With 4 bases clipped from V and 2 bases from J, the junction kept 4 bases outside the gene matches. This CDR3 contains 16 residues. Germline V CDR1 and CDR2: SGHDN, FVKESK. The chain's CDR3 is CASSPRLAGATDTQYF. In nucleotides, the CDR3 is TGTGCCAGCAGCCCACGACTAGCGGGGGCCACAGATACGCAGTATTTT.

As to this clone: Likely a read error: the CDR3 ends without its conserved phenylalanine or tryptophan. It is unclear where the CDR3 begins or ends on the DNA, so no DNA is shown, and the CDR3 is as TCRdb lists it. V gene TRBV18 combines with J gene TRBJ2-7; the table's D gene call, TRBD2, was not cross checked with the DNA. The CDR3 has 10 residues if both end residues are counted. Germline CDR1 and CDR2: KGHSH and LQKENI. CDR3 in amino acids: CASSPPIRRE.

The J gene is TRBJ2-3, the V gene TRBV2, with D maybe TRBD2 (6 bases). In germline, CDR1 is SNHLY, CDR2 FYNNEI. This CDR3 has 16 amino acids. The germline V and J ends were trimmed by 0 bases and 6 bases, with 16 bases remaining between them. CDR3 nucleotides: TGTGCCAGCAGTGAAGCACCGGACTACGGAGCGGATACGCAGTATTTT. Protein sequence: CASSEAPDYGADTQYF.

The genes are TRBV7-2 and TRBJ1-2, with D unresolved. The V end was cut by 3 bases, the J end by 0 bases, with 8 bases between. Per germline, CDR1 SGHTA and CDR2 FQGNSA. This CDR3 comprises 14 residues. In DNA form, the CDR3 reads TGTGCCAGCAGCTTTAGGGTAGCTAACTATGGCTACACCTTC. Translation: CASSFRVANYGYTF.

The V and J genes are TRBV5-6 and TRBJ1-2; 7 positions agree with TRBD1. The CDR3 totals 14 residues. V shed 4 bases, J shed 0 bases, and the junction held 3 bases outside the gene matches. CDR1 is SGHDT and CDR2 is YYEEEE in the germline V gene. The CDR3 region has the DNA TGTGCCAGCAGCCTCGGACAGGCTAACTATGGCTACACCTTC. Its translation is CASSLGQANYGYTF.

V gene TRBV18 combines with J gene TRBJ2-7; D perhaps matches TRBD1 (5 bases). Germline assignment: CDR1 KGHSH and CDR2 LQKENI. V lost 3 bases, J lost 0 bases, and 12 bases lay in between. This CDR3 comprises 15 residues. CDR3 amino acids: CASSPVTGSSYEQYF. CDR3 sequence (DNA): TGTGCCAGCTCACCGGTAACAGGTAGCTCCTACGAGCAGTACTTC.

This clone was found once. The chain carries TRBV18 and TRBJ2-1, with 9 bases fitting TRBD1. Germline CDR1 KGHSH, CDR2 LQKENI. J was trimmed by 4 bases and V by 2 bases; bases with no gene match: 6. This CDR3 spans 16 amino acids. CDR3 DNA: TGTGCCAGCTCACCAAGTTTACAGGGGGCGTACAATGAGCAGTTCTTC. This translates into CASSPSLQGAYNEQFF.

The chain employs TRBV7-2 and TRBJ2-7; 7 bases map to TRBD2. CDR3 length equals 15 residues. Germline lookup yields CDR1 SGHTA and CDR2 FQGNSA. J was trimmed by 2 bases and V by 5 bases; bases with no gene match: 9. CDR3 region: CASSTPSGATYEQYF. In DNA form, the CDR3 reads TGTGCCAGCAGCACTCCGAGCGGGGCTACCTACGAGCAGTACTTC.

The chain is built from TRBV29-1 and TRBJ1-2; the match to TRBD1 covers 9 bases. Unmatched junction bases numbered 4, after V lost 7 bases and J lost 7 bases. The CDR3 consists of 11 residues. The germline V gene encodes CDR1 SQVTM and CDR2 ANQGSEA. The CDR3 region has the DNA TGCAGCGCCCGACAGGGGGGTGGCTACACCTTC. Translating gives CSARQGGGYTF.

This chain uses TRBV19 with TRBJ2-5; D gene unclear. Trimming cost V 3 bases and J 2 bases, with 7 bases left between them. The CDR3 spans 13 residues. From germline, CDR1 is LNHDA and CDR2 SQIVND (reference sequence). CDR3 loop: CASSMGRQETQYF. The DNA for the CDR3 is TGTGCCAGTAGTATGGGCAGACAAGAGACCCAGTACTTC.

V gene TRBV30 combines with J gene TRBJ1-4; D is unresolved. The germline gives CDR1 GTSNPN, CDR2 SVGIG (reference sequence). The CDR3 is made up of 11 amino acids. Between the trimmed V and J ends, which lost 1 base and 6 bases, there was a span of 3 bases. The CDR3 nucleotides are TGTGCCTGGAGTGATTATGAAAAACTGTTTTTT. Translated: CAWSDYEKLFF.

V gene TRBV27 combines with J gene TRBJ1-6; D might be TRBD1 (5 bases). Germline values: CDR1 MNHEY, CDR2 SMNVEV (reference sequence). The CDR3 extends over 16 amino acids. V was trimmed by 6 bases and J by 4 bases, leaving 16 bases between them. CDR3 DNA: TGTGCCAGCAGAGAAGCTTGGGGCTTTTATAATTCACCCCTCCACTTT. It is translated as CASREAWGFYNSPLHF.

This chain links TRBV2 with TRBJ1-1; D unresolved. The CDR3 totals 21 residues. CDR1 is SNHLY and CDR2 is FYNNEI in the germline V gene. V lost 2 bases and J lost 4, with 32 bases in between. The CDR3 DNA reads TGTGCCAGCAGTGAATTTGTAGCTCGTGAGACACTTCCCCCAGAGCGCACTGAAGCTTTCTTT. Translated: CASSEFVARETLPPERTEAFF.

The gene calls are TRBV11-3 and TRBJ1-2; 7 bases are a match to TRBD1. This CDR3 region has 15 residues. Trimming removed 5 bases from V and 3 bases from J; junction bases left unmatched: 9. Germline-derived CDR1 and CDR2 are SGHNT and YENEEA. The CDR3 reads CASSLSLGQDYGYTF. The CDR3 DNA is TGTGCCAGCAGCCTCTCCCTTGGACAGGACTATGGCTACACCTTC.

In its sample, this clone was seen once. The chain carries TRBV29-1 and TRBJ1-1; tentatively, D is TRBD1 (6 bases). Trimming cost V 7 bases and J 4 bases, with 13 bases left between them. CDR3 length equals 12 residues. CDR1 is SQVTM, CDR2 ANQGSEA, per germline. DNA for the CDR3: TGCAGCGGCTCCGGGACAAGCACTGAAGCTTTCTTT. It is translated as CSGSGTSTEAFF.

The table lists this clone with a few counts. This chain joins TRBV4-3 and TRBJ2-5; TRBD2 matches 12 bases. After removal of 0 bases from V and 5 bases from J, the junction contained 4 bases not matched to a gene. CDR3 length: 16 amino acids. Per the germline V gene, CDR1 is LGHNA and CDR2 is YSLEER. The CDR3 protein is CASSQEASGGAETQYF. CDR3 sequence (DNA): TGCGCCAGCAGCCAAGAAGCTAGCGGGGGGGCCGAGACCCAGTACTTC.

V and J are TRBV10-1 and TRBJ2-1, with 8 bases aligning to TRBD2. The CDR3 runs 12 residues. CDR1 WNHNN and CDR2 SYGVQD come from the germline V gene (reference sequence). The V gene end was trimmed by 6 bases and the J gene end by 6 bases; junction bases not matched to a gene: 1. This CDR3 reads CASRGTSNEQFF. The CDR3 DNA sequence: TGCGCCAGCAGGGGGACTAGCAATGAGCAGTTCTTC.